This T cell receptor beta chain was observed in a study of cytomegalovirus exposure and HLA in healthy donors. Across the whole study: HLA-typed donors contributed about 85 million unique TCRs, which were held in an early data release. Among over 300 genotyped donors, 80% to 90% fell in the Caucasian-associated ancestry cluster. Findings and limits, study-wide: Sequencing had likely introduced a cluster of highly shared sequence variants as an artifact.

PCR primers comprised 60 Vbeta and 13 Jbeta primers. Data came from immunoSEQ multiplex PCR; TCRdb stores just in-frame clones and leaves some out. The sample has roughly 150,000 clones, around 75% seen once; the top ten hold roughly 4.7%. Donors likely had unrecorded immune exposures despite being nominally healthy when sampled. On this clone: Antigen: not known.

CDR1 is LNHDA, CDR2 SQIVND, per germline (reference sequence). V lost 5 bases and J 5 bases, leaving 16 bases between the germline ends. The CDR3 has 15 amino acids. This sequence originates from a man between 60 and 70 years old in good health and CMV-seronegative. Sequenced: PBMCs. The chain is built from TRBV19 and TRBJ1-5; weak D call: TRBD1 (6 bases). The CDR3, as DNA: TGTGCCAGTAGTTCTCTCAGGGACATCGATCAGCCCCAGCATTTT. Translated: CASSSLRDIDQPQHF.